A selection of T cell receptor beta chains follows, all from one sample in a study of breast tumors, draining lymph nodes, adjacent tissues. TCRdb itself ran the multiplex PCR reads through MiXCR, one entry per CDR3 protein. The sample lists about 110,000 distinct CDR3 sequences; roughly 33% were seen once. Sample: axillary lymph node tissue. The receptors shown here come from a female donor with breast cancer. Some clones in this sample may be carry-over from other donors' samples. The CDR3 runs from the conserved cysteine through the conserved F or W. The D gene is left open where the match is weak. The size field is filled for only some rows; it gives once, few, many or a size class.

d_gene: .
abundance: .
j_gene: TRBJ2-5
v_gene: TRBV13
CDR3nt: TGTGCCAGCAGCCGCCGACCCCCGTCCCAAGAGACCCAGTACTTC
CDR3aa: CASSRRPPSQETQYF

d_gene: .
abundance: many
j_gene: TRBJ2-2
v_gene: TRBV25-1
CDR3nt: TGTGCCAGCATTAGGTCTTACACCGGGGAGCTGTTTTTT
CDR3aa: CASIRSYTGELFF

d_gene: TRBD1
abundance: many
j_gene: TRBJ2-7
v_gene: TRBV28
CDR3nt: TGTGCCAGCAGTCCGGGGGACAGGATGGGGGAGCAGTACTTC
CDR3aa: CASSPGDRMGEQYF

d_gene: .
abundance: .
j_gene: TRBJ2-3
v_gene: TRBV4-1
CDR3nt: TGCGCCAGCAGCCAACTTCATCCGGGATGGACAGATACGCAGTATTTT
CDR3aa: CASSQLHPGWTDTQYF

d_gene: TRBD2
abundance: many
j_gene: TRBJ2-5
v_gene: TRBV18
CDR3nt: TGTGCCAGCTCACCGGGGACTAGCGGGCTCCAATACGAAGAGACCCAGTACTTC
CDR3aa: CASSPGTSGLQYEETQYF

d_gene: TRBD1
abundance: .
j_gene: TRBJ1-2
v_gene: TRBV29-1
CDR3nt: TGCAGCTTCAGGGGGCTCGGCTACACCTTC
CDR3aa: CSFRGLGYTF

d_gene: .
abundance: .
j_gene: TRBJ1-5
v_gene: TRBV6-1
CDR3nt: TGTGCCGGGGGTCGGGGCCCTAACTCAAATCAGCCCCAGCATTTT
CDR3aa: CAGGRGPNSNQPQHF

d_gene: .
abundance: many
j_gene: TRBJ2-5
v_gene: TRBV27
CDR3nt: TGTGCCAGCAGTTTACGAAGAACCCAAGAGACCCAGTACTTC
CDR3aa: CASSLRRTQETQYF

d_gene: .
abundance: .
j_gene: TRBJ2-7
v_gene: TRBV11-2
CDR3nt: TGTGCCAGCAGCTTAGATAGTGGCTACGAGCAGTACTTC
CDR3aa: CASSLDSGYEQYF

d_gene: TRBD1
abundance: .
j_gene: TRBJ2-5
v_gene: TRBV5-4
CDR3nt: TGTGCCAGCAGTCGCTCCGACAGGGGTTATAGCAATCAGCCCCAGTACTTC
CDR3aa: CASSRSDRGYSNQPQYF

d_gene: .
abundance: .
j_gene: TRBJ2-3
v_gene: TRBV20-1
CDR3nt: TGCAGTGCTCCACTGGGGAACACAGATACGCAGTATTTT
CDR3aa: CSAPLGNTDTQYF

d_gene: .
abundance: many
j_gene: TRBJ2-7
v_gene: TRBV11-2
CDR3nt: TGTGCCAGCAGCCCCATATCCCCCAGCCACGAGCAGTACTTC
CDR3aa: CASSPISPSHEQYF

d_gene: .
abundance: .
j_gene: TRBJ1-5
v_gene: TRBV9
CDR3nt: TGTGCCAGCAGCGTGTGGGGGGGGGGAGAGACCCAGCATTTT
CDR3aa: CASSVWGGGETQHF

d_gene: TRBD1
abundance: few
j_gene: TRBJ1-4
v_gene: TRBV12-3/TRBV12-4
CDR3nt: TGTGCCAGCAGTCGGGACAGGGCGACTGAAAAACTGTTTTTT
CDR3aa: CASSRDRATEKLFF

d_gene: TRBD2
abundance: many
j_gene: TRBJ2-5
v_gene: TRBV9
CDR3nt: TGTGCCAGCAGCGTAAGCCCCCTGAAGCGGGGGGGGAACCAAGAGACCCAGTACTTC
CDR3aa: CASSVSPLKRGGNQETQYF

d_gene: TRBD2
abundance: many
j_gene: TRBJ2-7
v_gene: TRBV19
CDR3nt: TGTGCCAGTAGCAGCGGGGTCTACGAGCAGTACTTC
CDR3aa: CASSSGVYEQYF

d_gene: TRBD1
abundance: many
j_gene: TRBJ1-4
v_gene: TRBV4-3
CDR3nt: TGCGCCAGCAGCCAAGACTCACCAGGGGGGACAGAACTTACTAATGAAAAACTGTTTTTT
CDR3aa: CASSQDSPGGTELTNEKLFF

d_gene: TRBD1
abundance: many
j_gene: TRBJ1-6
v_gene: TRBV20-1
CDR3nt: TGCAGTGCCCAAATGGGACAGACTAATTCACCCCTCCACTTT
CDR3aa: CSAQMGQTNSPLHF

d_gene: .
abundance: many
j_gene: TRBJ1-2
v_gene: TRBV29-1
CDR3nt: TGCAGCGTTGAAGTTTGGGACGGCGACTATGGCTACACCTTC
CDR3aa: CSVEVWDGDYGYTF

d_gene: TRBD1
abundance: many
j_gene: TRBJ2-5
v_gene: TRBV19
CDR3nt: TGTGCCAGTAGCAGCCTGGGGACAGGTAAAGAGACCCAGTACTTC
CDR3aa: CASSSLGTGKETQYF

d_gene: .
abundance: few
j_gene: TRBJ1-2
v_gene: TRBV24-1
CDR3nt: TGTGCCACCAGTGCTCCGGACAGTTTCCTCAACTATGGCTACACCTTC
CDR3aa: CATSAPDSFLNYGYTF

d_gene: TRBD2
abundance: .
j_gene: TRBJ2-1
v_gene: TRBV9
CDR3nt: TGTGCCAGCAGCGTAGCCGGACTAGCGGGAAATGAGCAGTTCTTC
CDR3aa: CASSVAGLAGNEQFF

d_gene: TRBD2
abundance: .
j_gene: TRBJ2-5
v_gene: TRBV20-1
CDR3nt: TGCAGTGCTAGACTAGCGGGAGCTTATGCCCAGTACTTC
CDR3aa: CSARLAGAYAQYF

d_gene: TRBD1
abundance: many
j_gene: TRBJ1-6
v_gene: TRBV19
CDR3nt: TGTGCCAGTAGACTGGGGACAGAGAATTCACCCCTCCACTTT
CDR3aa: CASRLGTENSPLHF

d_gene: .
abundance: many
j_gene: TRBJ2-1
v_gene: TRBV7-9
CDR3nt: TGTGCCAGCAGCCCACTAGCCCCCACTTACAATGAGCAGTTCTTC
CDR3aa: CASSPLAPTYNEQFF

d_gene: .
abundance: many
j_gene: TRBJ1-4
v_gene: TRBV19
CDR3nt: TGTGCCAGTAGTGGTTCTGCAACTAATGAAAAACTGTTTTTT
CDR3aa: CASSGSATNEKLFF

d_gene: TRBD2
abundance: .
j_gene: TRBJ2-7
v_gene: TRBV24-1
CDR3nt: TGTGCCACCAGTGACCCGGGACTAGCGGACTTTAATTCCTACGAGCAGTACTTC
CDR3aa: CATSDPGLADFNSYEQYF

d_gene: .
abundance: .
j_gene: TRBJ1-4
v_gene: TRBV5-4
CDR3nt: TGTGCCAGCAGCCAAGGGGAAGGGGGGCATGAAAAACTGTTTTTT
CDR3aa: CASSQGEGGHEKLFF

d_gene: .
abundance: many
j_gene: TRBJ1-2
v_gene: TRBV20-1
CDR3nt: TGCAGTGCTAGAGACGGGGTTGACTATGGCTACACCTTC
CDR3aa: CSARDGVDYGYTF

d_gene: .
abundance: .
j_gene: TRBJ2-6
v_gene: TRBV20-1
CDR3nt: TGCAGTGCTTCACCTCGGCTGTGCTCTGGGGCCAACGTCCTGACTTTC
CDR3aa: CSASPRLCSGANVLTF

d_gene: .
abundance: many
j_gene: TRBJ1-5
v_gene: TRBV5-5
CDR3nt: TGTGCCAGCAGCTTGGACATGCCCTCGGGGCCCCAGCCCCAGCATTTT
CDR3aa: CASSLDMPSGPQPQHF

d_gene: TRBD1
abundance: many
j_gene: TRBJ1-6
v_gene: TRBV24-1
CDR3nt: TGTGCCACCAGTGTCCTACAGGGGGCAGATTCACCCCTCCACTTT
CDR3aa: CATSVLQGADSPLHF

d_gene: TRBD1
abundance: few
j_gene: TRBJ1-1
v_gene: TRBV13
CDR3nt: TGTGCCAGCAGCCATAGGGGGCCGGCGAACACTGAAGCTTTCTTT
CDR3aa: CASSHRGPANTEAFF

d_gene: TRBD2
abundance: many
j_gene: TRBJ2-2
v_gene: TRBV7-2
CDR3nt: TGTGCCAGCAGCTTATCGGTTTTAGCGGGGGGGAACACCGGGGAGCTGTTTTTT
CDR3aa: CASSLSVLAGGNTGELFF

d_gene: TRBD2
abundance: .
j_gene: TRBJ2-3
v_gene: TRBV15
CDR3nt: TGTGCCACCAGCAGAATGGGGACTAGCGGCCCGGTGACAGATACGCAGTATTTT
CDR3aa: CATSRMGTSGPVTDTQYF

d_gene: TRBD1
abundance: many
j_gene: TRBJ1-2
v_gene: TRBV7-9
CDR3nt: TGTGCCAGCAGCCCTACAGGGGCCGGCGGCTACACCTTC
CDR3aa: CASSPTGAGGYTF

d_gene: TRBD1
abundance: .
j_gene: TRBJ2-3
v_gene: TRBV29-1
CDR3nt: TGCAGCGTTGTCCGGGACAGTAGCACAGATACGCAGTGTTTT
CDR3aa: CSVVRDSSTDTQCF

d_gene: .
abundance: many
j_gene: TRBJ2-4
v_gene: TRBV30
CDR3nt: TGTGCCTGGAGTGCTTTGGGGGCAAACATTCAGTACTTC
CDR3aa: CAWSALGANIQYF

d_gene: TRBD2
abundance: many
j_gene: TRBJ2-3
v_gene: TRBV28
CDR3nt: TGTGCCAGCAGTTTGTTGGGACTAGCGGACGAGGGGGATACGCAGTATTTT
CDR3aa: CASSLLGLADEGDTQYF

d_gene: .
abundance: many
j_gene: TRBJ2-1
v_gene: TRBV20-1
CDR3nt: TGCAGTGCTACCACCAGGAGGACTGAGCAGTTCTTC
CDR3aa: CSATTRRTEQFF

d_gene: TRBD2
abundance: .
j_gene: TRBJ2-1
v_gene: TRBV6-4
CDR3nt: TGTGCCAGCAGTCACCCCTCGTACAGCGGGGCCAATGAGCAGTTCTTC
CDR3aa: CASSHPSYSGANEQFF

d_gene: TRBD2
abundance: .
j_gene: TRBJ2-6
v_gene: TRBV2
CDR3nt: TGTGCCAGCAGGGATACTAGCGGGGGTGGGGGGGCCAACGTCCTGACTTTC
CDR3aa: CASRDTSGGGGANVLTF

d_gene: .
abundance: .
j_gene: TRBJ1-5
v_gene: TRBV4-1
CDR3nt: TGCGCCAGCAGCCAGAGGAACGAGTTCAATCAGCCCCGGCATTTT
CDR3aa: CASSQRNEFNQPRHF

d_gene: .
abundance: many
j_gene: TRBJ2-2
v_gene: TRBV6-2/TRBV6-3
CDR3nt: TGTGCCAGCAGTTACTATGGCAGAAGGATTGGGGAGCTGTTTTTT
CDR3aa: CASSYYGRRIGELFF

d_gene: TRBD1
abundance: .
j_gene: TRBJ2-5
v_gene: TRBV6-1
CDR3nt: TGTGCCAGCAGTCAGACAGGGCCAAAGGAGACCCAGTACTTC
CDR3aa: CASSQTGPKETQYF

d_gene: TRBD2
abundance: .
j_gene: TRBJ2-1
v_gene: TRBV5-1
CDR3nt: TGCGCCAGCGGACCCCCAGCGGGAGATGACAATGAGCAGTTCTTC
CDR3aa: CASGPPAGDDNEQFF

d_gene: .
abundance: .
j_gene: TRBJ2-7
v_gene: TRBV5-1
CDR3nt: TGCGCCAGCGGTCACCACGAGCAGTACTTC
CDR3aa: CASGHHEQYF

d_gene: .
abundance: many
j_gene: TRBJ2-1
v_gene: TRBV4-3
CDR3nt: TGCGCCAGCAGCCAAGGACCAGGGGTCAATGAGCAGTTCTTC
CDR3aa: CASSQGPGVNEQFF

d_gene: TRBD1
abundance: many
j_gene: TRBJ2-1
v_gene: TRBV3-1
CDR3nt: TGTGCCAGCAGCCTCATAGGACAGGGATCGTACAATGAGCAGTTCTTC
CDR3aa: CASSLIGQGSYNEQFF

d_gene: .
abundance: many
j_gene: TRBJ1-6
v_gene: TRBV9
CDR3nt: TGTGCCAGCAGGTTTGGGGACGCGAATTCACCCCTCCACTTT
CDR3aa: CASRFGDANSPLHF

d_gene: .
abundance: many
j_gene: TRBJ1-2
v_gene: TRBV7-9
CDR3nt: TGTGCCAGCAGCTTAGGGGGCAGGACGGACTATGGCTACCCCTTC
CDR3aa: CASSLGGRTDYGYPF

d_gene: TRBD2
abundance: many
j_gene: TRBJ2-7
v_gene: TRBV6-5
CDR3nt: TGTGCCAGCAGTCACTTTCGTACTAGCGGGAGGTACGAGCAGTACTTC
CDR3aa: CASSHFRTSGRYEQYF

d_gene: .
abundance: many
j_gene: TRBJ2-1
v_gene: TRBV7-8
CDR3nt: TGTGCCAGCAGTTCCCGGGACTTCTACAATGAGCAGTTCTTC
CDR3aa: CASSSRDFYNEQFF

d_gene: .
abundance: few
j_gene: TRBJ2-1
v_gene: TRBV5-6
CDR3nt: TGTGCCAGCAGCTCCACCCTCTCCTCCTACCATGAGCAGTTCTTC
CDR3aa: CASSSTLSSYHEQFF

d_gene: .
abundance: many
j_gene: TRBJ1-5
v_gene: TRBV15
CDR3nt: TGTGCCACCAGCAGAGGGTCCACCCATAGCAATCAGCCCCAGCATTTT
CDR3aa: CATSRGSTHSNQPQHF

d_gene: TRBD1
abundance: .
j_gene: TRBJ1-1
v_gene: TRBV3-1
CDR3nt: TGTGCCAGCAGCCAACCAGACAGGGGAGGTACTGAAGCTTTCTTT
CDR3aa: CASSQPDRGGTEAFF

d_gene: .
abundance: .
j_gene: TRBJ2-3
v_gene: TRBV11-2
CDR3nt: TGTGCCAGCAGTCCTGGGGGCTACACCACAGATACGCAGTATTTT
CDR3aa: CASSPGGYTTDTQYF

d_gene: .
abundance: .
j_gene: TRBJ2-1
v_gene: TRBV7-3
CDR3nt: TGTGCCAGCAGACTGGTTGGGGCAGGGGATGATGAGCAGTTCTTC
CDR3aa: CASRLVGAGDDEQFF

d_gene: TRBD1
abundance: .
j_gene: TRBJ1-2
v_gene: TRBV5-1
CDR3nt: TGCGCCAGCAGCTTAGGGACAGTTAACTATGGCTACACCTTC
CDR3aa: CASSLGTVNYGYTF

d_gene: .
abundance: many
j_gene: TRBJ2-7
v_gene: TRBV5-5
CDR3nt: TGTGCCAGCGCGGGTTTAAGACAGGACGAGCAGTACTTC
CDR3aa: CASAGLRQDEQYF